This T cell receptor beta chain derives from a study of T cell repertoires in cytomegalovirus infection. At the level of the study: Public TCR beta signatures indicated both CMV infection and matching HLA type. Findings and limits, study-wide: CMV-specific TCR beta clonotypes restricted by HLA-C were the ones dominating the ex vivo response.

This clonotype was detected ten times or more. Its antigen is unknown. A single record per CDR3 protein comes from TCRdb applying MiXCR to the reads. The sample includes roughly 500,000 distinct CDR3 sequences, 10% to 12% of them seen just once. Sequenced input: PBMCs. The sequence was collected from a human donor in good health (CMV status not recorded). Some clones in this sample may be carry-over from other donors' samples.

The CDR3 DNA reads as TGTGCCAGCAGCACACAAGGGGGCACTGAAGCTTTCTTT. Protein: CASSTQGGTEAFF. The chain recombines TRBV19 with TRBJ1-1; perhaps TRBD1 as D (6 bases). The CDR3 is made up of 13 amino acids. Germline-derived CDR1 and CDR2 are LNHDA and SQIVND (reference sequence). V was trimmed by 9 bases and J by 4 bases, leaving 15 bases between them.